These T cell receptor beta chains were read from a single sample in a study of breast tumors, draining lymph nodes, adjacent tissues. TCRdb itself ran the multiplex PCR reads through MiXCR, one entry per CDR3 protein. The sample lists some 200,000 distinct CDR3 sequences, approximately 33% occurring once. Sequences were obtained from axillary lymph node tissue. The receptors originated from a female donor with breast cancer. Some clones in this sample may be carry-over from other donors' samples. The CDR3 runs from the conserved cysteine through the conserved F or W. The order of the fields is J gene, V gene, D gene, clone size, CDR3 protein, CDR3 DNA. D genes are given only for firm matches. Rows may omit the clone size; those that give it use once, few, many or a size class.

j_call: TRBJ2-1
v_call: TRBV5-8
d_call: -
clone_size: many
cdr3_aa: CASSLGLNLNNEQFF
cdr3_nt: TGTGCCAGCAGTCTCGGACTAAACCTGAACAATGAGCAGTTCTTC

j_call: TRBJ1-6
v_call: TRBV20-1
d_call: -
clone_size: many
cdr3_aa: CSAKGPQGRNSPLHF
cdr3_nt: TGCAGTGCTAAGGGTCCTCAGGGGAGAAATTCACCCCTCCACTTT

j_call: TRBJ1-2
v_call: TRBV6-2/TRBV6-3
d_call: -
clone_size: few
cdr3_aa: CASSHLRGGYTF
cdr3_nt: TGTGCCAGCAGTCACCTCCGGGGTGGCTACACCTTC

j_call: TRBJ2-3
v_call: TRBV20-1
d_call: -
clone_size: many
cdr3_aa: CSAGQRNTDTQYF
cdr3_nt: TGCAGTGCAGGGCAGCGGAACACAGATACGCAGTATTTT

j_call: TRBJ2-6
v_call: TRBV11-2
d_call: TRBD1
clone_size: many
cdr3_aa: CASSDRGLGANVLTF
cdr3_nt: TGTGCCAGCAGCGACAGGGGGCTGGGGGCCAACGTCCTGACTTTC

j_call: TRBJ2-7
v_call: TRBV6-2/TRBV6-3
d_call: -
clone_size: -
cdr3_aa: CASSPNGAASSYGQYF
cdr3_nt: TGTGCCAGCAGTCCCAACGGGGCAGCCAGCTCCTACGGGCAGTACTTC

j_call: TRBJ1-4
v_call: TRBV7-9
d_call: TRBD1
clone_size: many
cdr3_aa: CASSRSGQAAGREKLFF
cdr3_nt: TGTGCCAGCAGCCGCTCGGGACAGGCTGCTGGACGTGAAAAACTGTTTTTT

j_call: TRBJ2-3
v_call: TRBV15
d_call: -
clone_size: many
cdr3_aa: CATSTGLTSTDTQYF
cdr3_nt: TGTGCCACCAGCACAGGCCTAACTAGCACAGATACGCAGTATTTT

j_call: TRBJ2-7
v_call: TRBV6-1
d_call: -
clone_size: many
cdr3_aa: CASSRGINYEQYF
cdr3_nt: TGTGCCAGCAGCCGGGGCATCAACTACGAGCAGTACTTC

j_call: TRBJ2-1
v_call: TRBV15
d_call: -
clone_size: -
cdr3_aa: CATSRDLEGKQFF
cdr3_nt: TGTGCCACCAGCAGAGATCTCGAGGGGAAGCAGTTCTTC

j_call: TRBJ2-7
v_call: TRBV20-1
d_call: -
clone_size: many
cdr3_aa: CSADRRSSYEQYF
cdr3_nt: TGCAGTGCCGACAGGAGGAGCTCCTACGAGCAGTACTTC

j_call: TRBJ2-5
v_call: TRBV20-1
d_call: TRBD2
clone_size: many
cdr3_aa: CSAPIAGGQTQYF
cdr3_nt: TGCAGTGCTCCTATAGCGGGGGGTCAGACCCAGTACTTC

j_call: TRBJ2-3
v_call: TRBV5-1
d_call: TRBD2
clone_size: many
cdr3_aa: CASKILAGPDTQYF
cdr3_nt: TGCGCCAGCAAGATATTAGCGGGGCCGGATACGCAGTATTTT

j_call: TRBJ1-6
v_call: TRBV20-1
d_call: TRBD1
clone_size: -
cdr3_aa: CSAAGTGVNSPLHF
cdr3_nt: TGCAGTGCAGCCGGGACAGGGGTCAATTCACCCCTCCACTTT

j_call: TRBJ2-3
v_call: TRBV9
d_call: -
clone_size: many
cdr3_aa: CASNSGAQWDTQYF
cdr3_nt: TGTGCCAGCAACTCCGGGGCCCAGTGGGATACGCAGTATTTT

j_call: TRBJ2-7
v_call: TRBV20-1
d_call: -
clone_size: -
cdr3_aa: CSASPGARDEQYF
cdr3_nt: TGCAGTGCTAGTCCGGGGGCCCGGGACGAGCAGTACTTC

j_call: TRBJ2-2
v_call: TRBV6-6
d_call: -
clone_size: -
cdr3_aa: CASSHSDGGLFF
cdr3_nt: TGTGCCAGCAGTCACTCAGACGGGGGGCTGTTTTTT

j_call: TRBJ2-3
v_call: TRBV5-1
d_call: TRBD2
clone_size: many
cdr3_aa: CASSLLGGSDTQYF
cdr3_nt: TGCGCCAGCAGCTTGTTGGGGGGGTCAGATACGCAGTATTTT

j_call: TRBJ2-5
v_call: TRBV12-3/TRBV12-4
d_call: -
clone_size: -
cdr3_aa: CASSLTGTQYF
cdr3_nt: TGTGCCAGCAGCTTGACAGGGACCCAGTACTTC

j_call: TRBJ2-7
v_call: TRBV28
d_call: -
clone_size: few
cdr3_aa: CASRDAYEQYF
cdr3_nt: TGTGCCAGCAGGGACGCCTACGAGCAGTACTTC

j_call: TRBJ2-5
v_call: TRBV2
d_call: TRBD2
clone_size: many
cdr3_aa: CASSEGGVAGQETQYF
cdr3_nt: TGTGCCAGCAGTGAAGGGGGTGTAGCGGGACAAGAGACCCAGTACTTC

j_call: TRBJ1-4
v_call: TRBV20-1
d_call: -
clone_size: -
cdr3_aa: CSALPGLASNEKLFF
cdr3_nt: TGCAGTGCCCTACCGGGACTAGCGTCCAATGAAAAACTGTTTTTT